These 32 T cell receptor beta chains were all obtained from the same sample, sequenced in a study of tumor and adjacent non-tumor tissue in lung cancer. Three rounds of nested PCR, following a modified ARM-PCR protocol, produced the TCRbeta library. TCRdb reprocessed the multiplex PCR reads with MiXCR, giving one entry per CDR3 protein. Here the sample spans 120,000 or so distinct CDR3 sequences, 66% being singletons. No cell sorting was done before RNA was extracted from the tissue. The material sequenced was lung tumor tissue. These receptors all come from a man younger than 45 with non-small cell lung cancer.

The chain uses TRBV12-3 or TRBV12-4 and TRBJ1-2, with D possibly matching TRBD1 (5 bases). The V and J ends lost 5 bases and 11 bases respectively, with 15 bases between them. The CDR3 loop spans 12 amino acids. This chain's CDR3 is CASSMTDHDYTF. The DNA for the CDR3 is TGTGCCAGCAGTATGACAGATCATGATTACACCTTC.

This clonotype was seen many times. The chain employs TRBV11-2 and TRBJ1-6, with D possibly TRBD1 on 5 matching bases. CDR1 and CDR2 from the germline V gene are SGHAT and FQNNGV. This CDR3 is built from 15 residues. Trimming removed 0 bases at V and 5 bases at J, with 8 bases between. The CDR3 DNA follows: TGTGCCAGCAGCTTAGATAAGGGACATAATTCACCCCTCCACTTT. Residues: CASSLDKGHNSPLHF.

CDR3 protein: CASSLDSENQPQHF. The CDR3 nucleotides are TGTGCCAGCAGCTTGGACAGCGAAAATCAGCCCCAGCATTTT. The J gene is TRBJ1-5, the V gene TRBV5-6; D uncertain. This CDR3 has 14 residues. V lost 0 bases and J lost 4, with 8 bases in between. Germline V gene sequence: CDR1 SGHDT, CDR2 YYEEEE.

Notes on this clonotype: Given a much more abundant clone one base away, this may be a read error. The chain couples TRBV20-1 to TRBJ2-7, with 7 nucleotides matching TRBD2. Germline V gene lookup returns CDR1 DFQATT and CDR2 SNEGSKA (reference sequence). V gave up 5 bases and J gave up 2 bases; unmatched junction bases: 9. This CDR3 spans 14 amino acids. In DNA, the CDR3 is TGCAGTGCTGGGGGACTAACGGGAGCCTACGAGCAGTACTTC. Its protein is CSAGGLTGAYEQYF.

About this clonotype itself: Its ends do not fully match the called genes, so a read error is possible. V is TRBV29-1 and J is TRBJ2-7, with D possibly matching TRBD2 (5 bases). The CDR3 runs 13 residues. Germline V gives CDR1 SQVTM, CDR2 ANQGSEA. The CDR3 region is CSVERKSSYEQYF. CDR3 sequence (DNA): TGTAGCGTTGAGAGGAAATCCTCGTACGAGCAATACTTC.

CDR3 amino acids: CASSLGADTQYF. As DNA, the CDR3 is TGTGCCAGCAGTTTAGGGGCAGATACGCAGTATTTT. The V and J genes are TRBV28 and TRBJ2-3, with D unclear. V was pared by 2 bases and J by 4 bases, with 4 bases between. This CDR3 is built from 12 residues. Germline CDR1 is MDHEN and CDR2 is SYDVKM.

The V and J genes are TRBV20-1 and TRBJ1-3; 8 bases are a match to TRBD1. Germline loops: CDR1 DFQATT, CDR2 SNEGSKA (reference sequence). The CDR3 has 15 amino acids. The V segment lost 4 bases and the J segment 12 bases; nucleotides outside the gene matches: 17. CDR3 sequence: CSATRTGSSGSIIYF. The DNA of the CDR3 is TGCAGTGCTACCAGGACAGGGAGCTCTGGAAGCATCATATATTTT.

The CDR3 region has the DNA TGTGCCAGCAGCTTATGGTCTAGCGGGGGATATAATGAGCAGTTCTTC. Translating gives CASSLWSSGGYNEQFF. The chain recombines TRBV7-2 with TRBJ2-1; 10 bases align to TRBD2. The germline CDR1 and CDR2 sequences are SGHTA and FQGNSA. Germline trimming cut 2 bases from V and 7 bases from J; bases unmatched to any gene: 8. CDR3 length equals 16 residues.

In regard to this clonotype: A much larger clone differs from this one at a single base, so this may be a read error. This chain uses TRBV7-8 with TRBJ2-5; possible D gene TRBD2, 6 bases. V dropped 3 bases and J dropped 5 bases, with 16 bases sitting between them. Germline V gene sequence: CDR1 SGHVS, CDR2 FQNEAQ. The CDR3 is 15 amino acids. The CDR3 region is CASSLMGGIWETQYF. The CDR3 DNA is TGTGCCAGCAGCTTGATGGGCGGGATCTGGGAGACCCAGTACTTC.

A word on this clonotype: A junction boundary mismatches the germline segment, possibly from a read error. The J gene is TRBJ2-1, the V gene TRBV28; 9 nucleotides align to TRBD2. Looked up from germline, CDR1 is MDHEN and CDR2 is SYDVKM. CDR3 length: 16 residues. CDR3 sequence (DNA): TGTGCCAGCACTGAAGCTGGGACTAGCTCCTATAATGAGCAGTTCTTC. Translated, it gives CASTEAGTSSYNEQFF.

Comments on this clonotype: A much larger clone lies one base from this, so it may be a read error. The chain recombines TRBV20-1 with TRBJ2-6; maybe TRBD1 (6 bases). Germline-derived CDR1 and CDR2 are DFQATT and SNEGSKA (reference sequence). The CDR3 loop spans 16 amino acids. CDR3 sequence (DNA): TGCAGTGCTACGACAGGAAACCCCTCTGGGGCCAGCGTCCTGACTTTC. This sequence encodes CSATTGNPSGASVLTF.

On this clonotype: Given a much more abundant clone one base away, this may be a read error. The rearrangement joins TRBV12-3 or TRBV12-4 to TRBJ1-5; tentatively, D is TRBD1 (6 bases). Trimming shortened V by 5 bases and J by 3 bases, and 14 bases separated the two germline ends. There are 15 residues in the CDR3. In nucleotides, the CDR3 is TGTGCCAGCAGTCCCCGGGACACCTACAATCAGCCCCAGCATTTT. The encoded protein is CASSPRDTYNQPQHF.

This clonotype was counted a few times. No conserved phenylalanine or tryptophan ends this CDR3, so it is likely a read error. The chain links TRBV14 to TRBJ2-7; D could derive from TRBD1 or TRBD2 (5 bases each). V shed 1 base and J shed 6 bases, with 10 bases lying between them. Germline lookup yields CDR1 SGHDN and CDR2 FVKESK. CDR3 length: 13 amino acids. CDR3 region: CASSQGMRGEQYL. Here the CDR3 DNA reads TGTGCCAGCAGCCAAGGAATGAGGGGCGAGCAGTACCTC.

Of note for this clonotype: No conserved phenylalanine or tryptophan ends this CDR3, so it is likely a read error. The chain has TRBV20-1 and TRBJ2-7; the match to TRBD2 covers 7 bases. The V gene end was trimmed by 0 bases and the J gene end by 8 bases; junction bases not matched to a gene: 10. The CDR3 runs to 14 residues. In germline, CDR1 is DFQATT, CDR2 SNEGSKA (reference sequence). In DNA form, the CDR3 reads TGCAGTGCTAGAGATGTGGGAGGGCACAACAAGCAGTACATC. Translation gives CSARDVGGHNKQYI.

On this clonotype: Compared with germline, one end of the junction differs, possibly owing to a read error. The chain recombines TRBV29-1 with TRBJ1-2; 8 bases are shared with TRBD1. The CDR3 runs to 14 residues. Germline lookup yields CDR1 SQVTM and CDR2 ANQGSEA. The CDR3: CTVEDRYGQGGYTF. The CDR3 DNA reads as TGTACCGTTGAAGATCGGTACGGACAGGGTGGCTACACCTTC.

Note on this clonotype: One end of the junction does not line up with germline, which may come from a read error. The CDR3 sequence is CGSRVAGVSYEQYF. The DNA of the CDR3 is TGCGGCAGCAGAGTGGCGGGGGTCTCCTACGAGCAGTACTTC. This rearrangement joins TRBV12-3 or TRBV12-4 to TRBJ2-7; 7 bases line up with TRBD2. The CDR3 sequence is 14 residues long.

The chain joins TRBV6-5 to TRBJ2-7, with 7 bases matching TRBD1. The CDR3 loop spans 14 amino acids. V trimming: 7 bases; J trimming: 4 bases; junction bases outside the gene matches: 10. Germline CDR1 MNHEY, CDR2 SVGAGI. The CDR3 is CASNPSGGSYEQYF. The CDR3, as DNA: TGTGCCAGCAACCCTTCAGGGGGATCGTACGAGCAGTACTTC.

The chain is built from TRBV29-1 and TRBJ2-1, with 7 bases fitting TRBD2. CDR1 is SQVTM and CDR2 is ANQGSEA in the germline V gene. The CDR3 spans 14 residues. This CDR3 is CSGDDGGGWYEQFF. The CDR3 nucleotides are TGCAGTGGTGATGACGGCGGGGGATGGTATGAGCAGTTCTTC.

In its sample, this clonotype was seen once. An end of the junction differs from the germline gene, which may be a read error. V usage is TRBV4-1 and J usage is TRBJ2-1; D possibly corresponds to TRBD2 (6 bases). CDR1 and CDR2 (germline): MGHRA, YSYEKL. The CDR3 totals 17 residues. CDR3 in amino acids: CANSFPRLVRSYNEQFF. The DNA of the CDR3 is TGCGCCAACAGCTTCCCCCGACTAGTCCGTTCCTACAATGAGCAGTTCTTC.

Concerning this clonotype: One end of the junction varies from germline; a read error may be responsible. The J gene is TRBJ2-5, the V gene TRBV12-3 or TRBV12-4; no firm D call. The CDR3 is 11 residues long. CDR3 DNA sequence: TGTGTCAGCAGCTATGAAGAGACCCAGTACTTC. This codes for CVSSYEETQYF.

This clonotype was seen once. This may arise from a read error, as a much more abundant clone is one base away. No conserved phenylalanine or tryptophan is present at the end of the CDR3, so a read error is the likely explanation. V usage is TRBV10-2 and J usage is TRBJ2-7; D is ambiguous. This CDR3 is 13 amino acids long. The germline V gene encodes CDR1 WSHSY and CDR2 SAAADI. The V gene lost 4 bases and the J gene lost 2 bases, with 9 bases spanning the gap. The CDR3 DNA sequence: TGCGCCAGCAGTGTAAGTAAAGCCTACGAGCAGTACTTA. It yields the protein CASSVSKAYEQYL.

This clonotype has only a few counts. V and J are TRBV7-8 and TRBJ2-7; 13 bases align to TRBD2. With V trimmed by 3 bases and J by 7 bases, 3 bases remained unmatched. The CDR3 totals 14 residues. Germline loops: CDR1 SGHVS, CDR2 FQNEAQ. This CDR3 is CASSLGLAGREQYF. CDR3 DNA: TGTGCCAGCAGCTTGGGACTAGCGGGACGTGAGCAGTACTTC.

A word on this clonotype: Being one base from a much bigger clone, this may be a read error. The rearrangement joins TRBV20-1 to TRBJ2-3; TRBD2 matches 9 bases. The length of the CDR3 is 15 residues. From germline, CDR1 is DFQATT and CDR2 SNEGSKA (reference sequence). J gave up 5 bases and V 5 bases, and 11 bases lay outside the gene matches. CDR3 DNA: TGCAGTGCTCCCGAGGTAGCGGGAGATAGAGATACGCAGTATTTT. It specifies CSAPEVAGDRDTQYF.

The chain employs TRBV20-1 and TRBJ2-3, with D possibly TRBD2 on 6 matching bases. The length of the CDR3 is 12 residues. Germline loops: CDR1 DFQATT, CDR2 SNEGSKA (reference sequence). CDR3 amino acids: CNVRGGDHTQYF. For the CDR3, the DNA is TGCAATGTTAGGGGAGGAGATCATACGCAGTATTTT.

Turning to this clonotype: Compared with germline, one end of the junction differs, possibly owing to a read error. In DNA form, the CDR3 reads TGTGCCAGCAGCTTAAGTCACAGCCCCTACGAGCAAAACTTC. Its protein is CASSLSHSPYEQNF. The chain combines TRBV11-2 with TRBJ2-7; D remains ambiguous. CDR1 is SGHAT and CDR2 is FQNNGV in the germline V gene. There are 14 residues in the CDR3.

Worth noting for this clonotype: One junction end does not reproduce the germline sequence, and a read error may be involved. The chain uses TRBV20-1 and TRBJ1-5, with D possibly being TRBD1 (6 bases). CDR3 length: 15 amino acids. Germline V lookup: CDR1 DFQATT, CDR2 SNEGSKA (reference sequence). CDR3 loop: CSARDPGRGDQPQYF. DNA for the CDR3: TGCAGTGCTAGAGATCCTGGTAGGGGGGACCAGCCCCAATATTTT.

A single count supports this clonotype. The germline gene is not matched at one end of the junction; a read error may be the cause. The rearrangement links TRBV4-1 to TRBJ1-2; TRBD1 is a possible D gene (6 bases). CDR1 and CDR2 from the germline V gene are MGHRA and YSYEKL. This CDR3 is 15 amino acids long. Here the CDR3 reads CTSSQLGQPNYGYTF. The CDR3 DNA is TGCACCAGCAGCCAACTTGGACAGCCGAACTATGGCTACACCTTC.

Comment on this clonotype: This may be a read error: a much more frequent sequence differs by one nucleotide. CDR3 protein: CASSQGGWGAYSHTEALF. CDR3 in DNA: TGCGCCAGCAGCCAAGGGGGGTGGGGGGCCTATAGCCACACTGAAGCTCTCTTT. The gene calls are TRBV4-3 and TRBJ1-1; D may be TRBD1 (6 bases). The CDR3 totals 18 residues. The V gene's germline CDR1 is LGHNA and CDR2 YSLEER.

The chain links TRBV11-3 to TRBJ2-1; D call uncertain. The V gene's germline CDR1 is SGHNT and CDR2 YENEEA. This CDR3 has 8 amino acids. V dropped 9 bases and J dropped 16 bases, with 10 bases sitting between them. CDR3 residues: CASSIGFF. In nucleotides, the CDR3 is TGTGCCAGTAGCATCGGTTTCTTC.

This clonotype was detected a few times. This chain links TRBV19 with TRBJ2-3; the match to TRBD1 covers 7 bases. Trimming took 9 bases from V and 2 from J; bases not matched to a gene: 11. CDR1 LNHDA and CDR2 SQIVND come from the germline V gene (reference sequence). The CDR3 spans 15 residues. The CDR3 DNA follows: TGTGCCAGCTTACCGTCAGACAGGGACACAGATACGCAGTATTTT. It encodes CASLPSDRDTDTQYF. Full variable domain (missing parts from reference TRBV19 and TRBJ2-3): DGGITQSPKYLFRKEGQNVTLSCEQNLNHDAMYWYRQDPGQGLRLIYYSQIVNDFQKGDIAEGYSVSREKKESFPLTVTSAQKNPTAFYLCASLPSDRDTDTQYFGPGTRLTVL.

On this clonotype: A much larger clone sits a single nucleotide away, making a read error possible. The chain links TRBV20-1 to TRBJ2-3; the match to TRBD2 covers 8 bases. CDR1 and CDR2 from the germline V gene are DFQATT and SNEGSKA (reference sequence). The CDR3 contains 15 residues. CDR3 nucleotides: TGCAGTGCTAGGAAGGCGGCGGGGGGCCCCGATATGCAGTATTTT. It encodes CSARKAAGGPDMQYF.

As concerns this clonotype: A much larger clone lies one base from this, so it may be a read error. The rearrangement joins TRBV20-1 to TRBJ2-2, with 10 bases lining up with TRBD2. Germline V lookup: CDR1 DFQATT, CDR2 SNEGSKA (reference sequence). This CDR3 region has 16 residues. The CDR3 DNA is TGCAGTGCTAGAGCAGGGACTAGCGCGAACACCTGGGAGCTGTTTTTT. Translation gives CSARAGTSANTWELFF.